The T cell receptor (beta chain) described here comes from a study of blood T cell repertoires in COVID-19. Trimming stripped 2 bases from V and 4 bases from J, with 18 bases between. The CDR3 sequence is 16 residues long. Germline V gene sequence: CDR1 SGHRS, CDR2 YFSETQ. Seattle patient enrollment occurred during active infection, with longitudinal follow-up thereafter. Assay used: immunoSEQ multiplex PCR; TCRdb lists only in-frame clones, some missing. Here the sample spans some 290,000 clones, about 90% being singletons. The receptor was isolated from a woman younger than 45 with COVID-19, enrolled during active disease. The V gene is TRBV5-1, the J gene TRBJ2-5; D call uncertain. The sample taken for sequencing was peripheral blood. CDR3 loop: CASSLRISLGPETQYF. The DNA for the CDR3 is TGCGCCAGCAGCTTAAGAATAAGCTTGGGCCCAGAGACCCAGTACTTC. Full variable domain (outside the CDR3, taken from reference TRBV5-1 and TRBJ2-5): KAGVTQTPRYLIKTRGQQVTLSCSPISGHRSVSWYQQTPGQGLQFLFEYFSETQRNKGNFPGRFSGRQFSNSRSEMNVSTLELGDSALYLCASSLRISLGPETQYFGPGTRLLVL.